The 11 T cell receptor beta chains below all came from one sample that was sequenced in a study of T-cell reconstitution after alpha-beta-depleted transplantation in children. A library of TCRbeta sequences, prepared with unique molecular identifiers, was generated. TCRdb reanalysed the PCR reads using MiXCR and keeps one entry per CDR3 protein. The sample comprises roughly 400,000 distinct CDR3 sequences, 43% of which are singletons, and 25% to 30% rests with the top ten. Source: PBMCs, taken before TCRalphabeta/CD19-depleted stem cell transplant. The source is a girl aged 2 to 10 with aplastic anemia, due to receive a stem cell transplant.

The rearrangement joins TRBV7-9 to TRBJ1-1; tentative D call: TRBD1 (5 bases). Trimming pared 7 bases from V and 1 base from J, leaving 16 bases between. The germline gives CDR1 SEHNR, CDR2 FQNEAQ (reference sequence). This CDR3 is built from 15 residues. The CDR3 spells CASTDKGVRNTEAFF. CDR3 DNA: TGTGCCAGCACCGATAAAGGGGTCCGGAACACTGAAGCTTTCTTT.

The chain employs TRBV5-1 and TRBJ2-5; no clear D gene. V lost 5 bases, J lost 4 bases, and 18 bases lay in between. Germline V lookup: CDR1 SGHRS, CDR2 YFSETQ. The length of the CDR3 is 15 residues. This CDR3 reads CASSSTDRRRETQYF. CDR3 bases: TGCGCCAGCAGTTCCACAGATAGAAGGAGAGAGACCCAGTACTTC.

The CDR3 protein is CASSADRVTEAFF. The CDR3 DNA is TGTGCCAGCAGTGCGGACAGGGTCACTGAAGCTTTCTTT. The chain couples TRBV6-1 to TRBJ1-1; 8 nucleotides match TRBD1. The CDR3 is 13 amino acids. The ends lost 4 bases at V and 4 bases at J; junction bases unmatched: 2. Germline CDR1 reads MNHNS; CDR2 reads SASEGT.

This rearrangement joins TRBV10-3 to TRBJ2-5, with 9 bases that match TRBD2. Trimming took 0 bases from V and 4 from J; bases not matched to a gene: 0. The CDR3 consists of 14 residues. The V gene's germline CDR1 is ENHRY and CDR2 SYGVKD. CDR3 DNA: TGTGCCATCAGTGAGTCGACTAGCGGAGAGACCCAGTACTTC. Protein sequence: CAISESTSGETQYF.

Concerning this clonotype: This may be a read error, as it is one base from a much larger clone. This chain uses TRBV9 with TRBJ2-3, with 9 nucleotides matching TRBD2. J gave up 1 base and V 7 bases, and 1 base lay outside the gene matches. The CDR3 length is 13 residues. Germline CDR1 is SGDLS and CDR2 is YYNGEE. CDR3: CASQRGGTDTQYF. CDR3 coding DNA: TGTGCCAGCCAGCGGGGGGGCACAGATACGCAGTATTTT.

This clonotype was seen once. The rearrangement joins TRBV29-1 to TRBJ2-5; D uncertain. CDR3 length: 14 amino acids. From germline, CDR1 is SQVTM and CDR2 ANQGSEA. Trimming removed 5 bases from V and 1 base from J, with 14 bases in between. CDR3 bases: TGCAGCGTTAGGAAAGGGTTGGGCCAAGAGACCCAGTACTTC. Its translation is CSVRKGLGQETQYF.

This clonotype showed up just a few times. This rearrangement joins TRBV6-5 to TRBJ2-5; 7 bases are a match to TRBD1. Germline CDR1 reads MNHEY; CDR2 reads SVGAGI. CDR3 length equals 15 residues. The trim removed 4 bases at V and 5 bases at J, leaving 10 bases unmatched. The DNA of the CDR3 is TGTGCCAGCAGTTTGACAGGGATGACAGGGGAGACCCAGTACTTC. As protein: CASSLTGMTGETQYF.

The chain has TRBV4-2 and TRBJ2-1; 9 nucleotides line up with TRBD2. Germline V gene lookup returns CDR1 LGHNA and CDR2 YNFKEQ. Unmatched junction bases numbered 3, after V lost 3 bases and J lost 9 bases. The length of the CDR3 is 13 residues. The CDR3 here is CASSQGGGVEQFF. The CDR3 nucleotides are TGTGCCAGCAGCCAGGGCGGGGGGGTTGAGCAGTTCTTC.

To note about this clonotype: Lacking the conserved final phenylalanine or tryptophan, this CDR3 likely reflects a read error. V is TRBV12-3 or TRBV12-4 and J is TRBJ2-1, with D perhaps TRBD1 (5 bases). This CDR3 spans 12 amino acids. The V and J ends lost 1 base and 9 bases respectively, with 7 bases between them. This CDR3 is CASSLEQGEQFY. The CDR3, as DNA: TGTGCCAGCAGTTTAGAGCAGGGTGAGCAGTTCTAC.

This clonotype was seen many times. CDR3: CASSYGQGGNEQFF. In nucleotides, the CDR3 is TGCGCCAGCAGCTATGGACAGGGGGGCAATGAGCAGTTCTTC. This sequence joins TRBV5-1 and TRBJ2-1, with 10 positions matching TRBD1. The ends lost 3 bases at V and 6 bases at J; junction bases unmatched: 3. The germline V gene encodes CDR1 SGHRS and CDR2 YFSETQ. The CDR3 is 14 amino acids. Supplemented by reference TRBV5-1 and TRBJ2-1, the full variable domain reads KAGVTQTPRYLIKTRGQQVTLSCSPISGHRSVSWYQQTPGQGLQFLFEYFSETQRNKGNFPGRFSGRQFSNSRSEMNVSTLELGDSALYLCASSYGQGGNEQFFGPGTRLTVL.

This clonotype was seen many times. This chain joins TRBV20-1 and TRBJ2-7; 8 bases match TRBD2. Germline assignment: CDR1 DFQATT and CDR2 SNEGSKA (reference sequence). With 0 bases clipped from V and 6 bases from J, the junction kept 16 bases outside the gene matches. The CDR3 spans 17 residues. CDR3 protein: CSARDDFPGLVGSEQYF. The CDR3 nucleotides are TGCAGTGCTAGAGACGACTTTCCGGGACTAGTTGGTTCCGAGCAGTACTTC.